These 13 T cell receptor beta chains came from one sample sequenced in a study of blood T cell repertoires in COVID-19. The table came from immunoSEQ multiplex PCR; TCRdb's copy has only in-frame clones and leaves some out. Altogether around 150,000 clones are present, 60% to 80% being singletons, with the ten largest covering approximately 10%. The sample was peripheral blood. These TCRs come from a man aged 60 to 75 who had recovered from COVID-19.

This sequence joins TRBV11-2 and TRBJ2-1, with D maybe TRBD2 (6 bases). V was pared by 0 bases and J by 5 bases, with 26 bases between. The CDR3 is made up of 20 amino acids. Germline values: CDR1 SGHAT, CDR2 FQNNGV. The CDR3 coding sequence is TGTGCCAGCAGCTTAGATATGGGACTGGGGCTGTTGACTGACAACAATGAGCAGTTCTTC. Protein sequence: CASSLDMGLGLLTDNNEQFF. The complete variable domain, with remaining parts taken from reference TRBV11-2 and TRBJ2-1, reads EAGVAQSPRYKIIEKRQSVAFWCNPISGHATLYWYQQILGQGPKLLIQFQNNGVVDDSQLPKDRFSAERLKGVDSTLKIQPAKLEDSAVYLCASSLDMGLGLLTDNNEQFFGPGTRLTVL.

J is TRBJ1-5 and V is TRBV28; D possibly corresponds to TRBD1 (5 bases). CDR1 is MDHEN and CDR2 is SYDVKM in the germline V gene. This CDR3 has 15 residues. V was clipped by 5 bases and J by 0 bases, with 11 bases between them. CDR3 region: CASSPGTYSNQPQHF. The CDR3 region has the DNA TGTGCCAGCAGTCCAGGGACTTATAGCAATCAGCCCCAGCATTTT.

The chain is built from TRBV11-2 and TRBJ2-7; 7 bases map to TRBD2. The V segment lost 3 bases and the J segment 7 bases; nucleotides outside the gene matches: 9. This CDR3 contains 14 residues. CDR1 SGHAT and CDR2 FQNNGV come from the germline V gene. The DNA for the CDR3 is TGTGCCAGCAGCTTCGGAGCGGGGTTCTTGGAGCAGTACTTC. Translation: CASSFGAGFLEQYF.

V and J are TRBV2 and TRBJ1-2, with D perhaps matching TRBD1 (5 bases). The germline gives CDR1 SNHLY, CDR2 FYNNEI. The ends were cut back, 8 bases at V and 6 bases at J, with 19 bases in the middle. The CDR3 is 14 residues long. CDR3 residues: CASQWTKGMDGYTF. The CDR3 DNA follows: TGTGCCAGCCAATGGACCAAGGGGATGGATGGCTACACCTTC.

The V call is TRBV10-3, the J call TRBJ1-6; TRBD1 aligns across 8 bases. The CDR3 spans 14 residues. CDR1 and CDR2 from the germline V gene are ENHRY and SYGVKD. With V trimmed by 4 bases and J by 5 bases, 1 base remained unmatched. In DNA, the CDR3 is TGTGCCATCAGTGGGGGACAGGATAATTCACCCCTCCACTTT. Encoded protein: CAISGGQDNSPLHF.

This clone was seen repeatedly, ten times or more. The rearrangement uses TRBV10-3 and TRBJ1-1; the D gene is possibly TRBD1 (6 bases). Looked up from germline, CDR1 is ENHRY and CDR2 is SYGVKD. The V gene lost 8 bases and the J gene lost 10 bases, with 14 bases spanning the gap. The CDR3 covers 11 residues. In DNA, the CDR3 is TGTGCCATCTGGACAGCCCGGCGAGCTTTCTTT. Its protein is CAIWTARRAFF.

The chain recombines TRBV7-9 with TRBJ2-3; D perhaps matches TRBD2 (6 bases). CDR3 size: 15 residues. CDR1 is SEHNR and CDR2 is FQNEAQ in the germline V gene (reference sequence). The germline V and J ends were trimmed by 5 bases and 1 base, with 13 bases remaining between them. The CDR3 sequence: CASSPRDLGTDTQYF. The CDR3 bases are TGTGCCAGCAGCCCGCGGGACCTGGGCACAGATACGCAGTATTTT.

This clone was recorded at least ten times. The CDR3, as DNA: TGTGCCAGCAGCCCCCGGACTAGCGGTACTCGGGGCGATGAGCAGTTCTTC. Its protein is CASSPRTSGTRGDEQFF. V gene TRBV9 combines with J gene TRBJ2-1, with TRBD2 matching over 10 bases. With 4 bases clipped from V and 8 bases from J, the junction kept 15 bases outside the gene matches. The CDR3 has 17 residues. Germline values: CDR1 SGDLS, CDR2 YYNGEE.

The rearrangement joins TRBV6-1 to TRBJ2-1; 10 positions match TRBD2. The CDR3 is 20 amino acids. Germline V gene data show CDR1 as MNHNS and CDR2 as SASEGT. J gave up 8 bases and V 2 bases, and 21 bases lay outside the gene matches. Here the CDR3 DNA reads TGTGCCAGCAGTGAAAACCCCAATTCTCTAGTAGCGGGGGGAGGGCATGAGCAGTTCTTC. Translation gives CASSENPNSLVAGGGHEQFF.

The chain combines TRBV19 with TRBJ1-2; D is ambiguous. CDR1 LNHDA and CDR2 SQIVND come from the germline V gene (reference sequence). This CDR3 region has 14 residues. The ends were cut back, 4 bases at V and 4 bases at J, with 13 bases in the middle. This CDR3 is CASSTLQSPYGYTF. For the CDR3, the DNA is TGTGCCAGTAGTACCCTACAGAGTCCCTATGGCTACACCTTC.

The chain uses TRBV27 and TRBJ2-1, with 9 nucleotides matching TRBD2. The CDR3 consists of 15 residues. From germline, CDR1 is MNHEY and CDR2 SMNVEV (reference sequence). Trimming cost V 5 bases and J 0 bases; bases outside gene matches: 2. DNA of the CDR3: TGTGCCAGCAGTGTTAGCGGGAGCTCCTACAATGAGCAGTTCTTC. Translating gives CASSVSGSSYNEQFF.

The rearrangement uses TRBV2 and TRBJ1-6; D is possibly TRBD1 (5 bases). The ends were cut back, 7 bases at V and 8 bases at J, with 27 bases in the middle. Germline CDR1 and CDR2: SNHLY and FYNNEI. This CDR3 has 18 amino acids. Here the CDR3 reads CASKHLEVLLTRDSPLHF. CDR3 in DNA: TGTGCCAGCAAACACTTAGAGGTTCTTTTAACCAGGGATTCACCCCTCCACTTT.

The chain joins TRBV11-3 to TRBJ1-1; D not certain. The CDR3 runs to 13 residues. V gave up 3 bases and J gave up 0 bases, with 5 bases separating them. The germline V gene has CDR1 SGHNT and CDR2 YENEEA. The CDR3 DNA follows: TGTGCCAGCAGCTTGCAGGTGAACACTGAAGCTTTCTTT. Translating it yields CASSLQVNTEAFF. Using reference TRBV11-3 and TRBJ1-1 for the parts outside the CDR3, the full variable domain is EAGVVQSPRYKIIEKKQPVAFWCNPISGHNTLYWYLQNLGQGPELLIRYENEEAVDDSQLPKDRFSAERLKGVDSTLKIQPAELGDSAVYLCASSLQVNTEAFFGQGTRLTVV.